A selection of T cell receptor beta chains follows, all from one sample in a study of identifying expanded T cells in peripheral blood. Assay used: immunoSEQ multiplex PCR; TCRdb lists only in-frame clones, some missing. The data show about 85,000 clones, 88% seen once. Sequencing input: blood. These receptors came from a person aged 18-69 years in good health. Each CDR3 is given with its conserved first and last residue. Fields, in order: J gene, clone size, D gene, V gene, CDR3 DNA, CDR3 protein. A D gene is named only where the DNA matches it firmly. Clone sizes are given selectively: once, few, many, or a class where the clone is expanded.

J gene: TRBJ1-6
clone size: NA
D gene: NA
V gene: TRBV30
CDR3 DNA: TGTGCCTGGAGCCCCCCTAGCTATAATTCACCCCTCCACTTT
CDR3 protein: CAWSPPSYNSPLHF

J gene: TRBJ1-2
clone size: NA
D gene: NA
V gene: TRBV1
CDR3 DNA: TGCACCAGCAGCCTAAAGGGCCAGGCCCAGCGGAGGGACGGCTACACCTTC
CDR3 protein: CTSSLKGQAQRRDGYTF

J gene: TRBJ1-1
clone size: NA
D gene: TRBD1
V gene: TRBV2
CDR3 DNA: TGTGCCAGCAGGCAGGGACAGACTGAAGCTTTCTTT
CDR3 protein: CASRQGQTEAFF

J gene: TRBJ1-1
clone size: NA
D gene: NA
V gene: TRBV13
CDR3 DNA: TGTGCCAGCACCACCCAGCCTAGGGGGACTGAAGCTTTCTTT
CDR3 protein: CASTTQPRGTEAFF

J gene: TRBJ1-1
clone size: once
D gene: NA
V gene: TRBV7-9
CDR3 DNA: TGTGCCAGCAGCTTAGCGGGGGGCAACACTGAAGCTTTCTTT
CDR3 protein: CASSLAGGNTEAFF

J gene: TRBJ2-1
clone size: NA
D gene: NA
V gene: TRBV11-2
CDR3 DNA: TGTGCCAGCAGCCGGACGCCGGATGAATCCTACAATGAGCAGTTCTTC
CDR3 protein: CASSRTPDESYNEQFF

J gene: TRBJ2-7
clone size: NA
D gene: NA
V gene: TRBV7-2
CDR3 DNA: TGTGCCAGCAGCTTAGGTCAGGCCACCTACGAGCAGTACTTC
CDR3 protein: CASSLGQATYEQYF

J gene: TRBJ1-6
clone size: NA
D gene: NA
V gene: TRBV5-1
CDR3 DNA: TGCGCCAGCAGCTTGGAAGGGGGTTCACCCCTCCACTTT
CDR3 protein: CASSLEGGSPLHF

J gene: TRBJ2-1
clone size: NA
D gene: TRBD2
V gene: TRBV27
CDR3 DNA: TGTGCCAGCAGGAATCAACGACTAGCCAAGCAGTTCTTC
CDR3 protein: CASRNQRLAKQFF

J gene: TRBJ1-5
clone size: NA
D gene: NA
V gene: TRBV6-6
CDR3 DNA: TGTGCCAGCAGTTATTCGAGGGGTAATCAGCCCCAGCATTTT
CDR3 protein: CASSYSRGNQPQHF

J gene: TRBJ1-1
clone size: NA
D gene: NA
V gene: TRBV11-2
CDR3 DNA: TGTGCCAGCAGCTCATCCGCCCAGGGTGGCACTGAAGCTTTCTTT
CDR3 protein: CASSSSAQGGTEAFF

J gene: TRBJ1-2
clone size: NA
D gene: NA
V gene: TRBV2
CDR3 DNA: TGTGCCAGCAGTGAAGCCAGCCCGGGACATTCACGGGGCTATGGCTACACCTTC
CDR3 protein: CASSEASPGHSRGYGYTF

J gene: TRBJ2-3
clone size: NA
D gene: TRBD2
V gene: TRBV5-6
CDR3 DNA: TGTGCCAGCAGCTTGGCGGGGGGGCCTATAGCAGATACGCAGTATTTT
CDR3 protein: CASSLAGGPIADTQYF

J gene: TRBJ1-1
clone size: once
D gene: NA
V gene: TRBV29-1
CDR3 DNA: TGCAGCGTTGGGGACACGGAAACTGAAGCTTTCTTT
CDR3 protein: CSVGDTETEAFF

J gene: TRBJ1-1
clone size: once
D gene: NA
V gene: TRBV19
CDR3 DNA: TGTGCCACCCTAGGGGACTGGAACACTGAAGCTTTCTTT
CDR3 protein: CATLGDWNTEAFF

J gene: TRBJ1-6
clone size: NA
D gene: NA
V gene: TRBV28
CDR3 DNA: TGTGCCAGCGGGACCGAAAATCTCGATCCACCCCTCCACTTT
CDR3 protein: CASGTENLDPPLHF

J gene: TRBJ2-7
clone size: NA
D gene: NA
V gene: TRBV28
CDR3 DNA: TGTGCCAGCAGCCACCACGAGGCCTACGAGCAGTACTTC
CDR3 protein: CASSHHEAYEQYF

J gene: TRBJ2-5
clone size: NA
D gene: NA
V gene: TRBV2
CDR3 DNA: TGTGCCAGCAGTGAGGGTAACAGGTACCAAGAGACCCAGTACTTC
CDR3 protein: CASSEGNRYQETQYF

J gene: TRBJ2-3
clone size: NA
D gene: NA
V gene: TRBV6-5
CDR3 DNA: TGTGCCAGCAGTTACGGTTTAGAGGAGAGCCGATGG
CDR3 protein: CASSYGLEESRW

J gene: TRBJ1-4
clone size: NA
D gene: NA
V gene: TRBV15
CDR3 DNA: TGTGCCACCAGCAGAGGTTATAATGAAAAACTGTTTTTT
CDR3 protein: CATSRGYNEKLFF

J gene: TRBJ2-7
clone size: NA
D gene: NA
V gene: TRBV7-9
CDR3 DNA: TGTGCCAGCAGCTTAGGACAAAGTATCCAGTACTTC
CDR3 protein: CASSLGQSIQYF

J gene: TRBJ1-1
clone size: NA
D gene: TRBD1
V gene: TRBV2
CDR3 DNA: TGTGCCAGCAGTAAGCGGACAGGAATCAGCACTGAAGCTTTCTTT
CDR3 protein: CASSKRTGISTEAFF

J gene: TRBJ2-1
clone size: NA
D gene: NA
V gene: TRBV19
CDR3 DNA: TGTGCCAGTAGTATTGAGGGGGGGTCCTACAATGAGCAGTTCTTC
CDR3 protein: CASSIEGGSYNEQFF

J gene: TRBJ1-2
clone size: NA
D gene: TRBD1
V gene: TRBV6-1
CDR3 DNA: TGTGCCAGCAGTGAAGGATTCATAGGGGGCACTAGCTATGGCTACACCTTC
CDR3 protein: CASSEGFIGGTSYGYTF

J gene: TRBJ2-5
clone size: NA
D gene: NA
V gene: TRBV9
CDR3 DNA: TGTGCCAGCAGCGTAGAGGGTACCTCCCAAGAGACCCAGTACTTC
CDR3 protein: CASSVEGTSQETQYF

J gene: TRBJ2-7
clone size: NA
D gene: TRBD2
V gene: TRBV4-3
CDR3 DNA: TGCGCCAGCAGCCGAGGGGCGGGACTAGGCTACGAGCAGTACTTC
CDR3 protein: CASSRGAGLGYEQYF

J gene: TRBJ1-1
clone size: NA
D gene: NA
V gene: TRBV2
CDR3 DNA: TGTGCCAGCAGTGAAGCGATGAACACTGAAGCTTTCTTT
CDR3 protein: CASSEAMNTEAFF

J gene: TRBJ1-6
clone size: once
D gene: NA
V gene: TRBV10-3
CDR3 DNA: TGTGCCATCAGAGCCTCGGGGGATCATAATTCACCCCTCCACTTT
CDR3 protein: CAIRASGDHNSPLHF

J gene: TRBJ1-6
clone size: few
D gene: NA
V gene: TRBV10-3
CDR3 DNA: TGTGCCATCAGTGACGGGGGCGCGAGGAATTCACCCCTCCACTTT
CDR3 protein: CAISDGGARNSPLHF

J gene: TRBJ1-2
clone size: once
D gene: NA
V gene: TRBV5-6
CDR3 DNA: TGTGCCAGCAGCTTGGGCAGGGGCGGGGGCTACACCTTC
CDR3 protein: CASSLGRGGGYTF

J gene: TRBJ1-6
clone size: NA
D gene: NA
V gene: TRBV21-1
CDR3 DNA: TGTGCCAGCTGCTTGGACAGCGATAATTCACCCCTCCACTTT
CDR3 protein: CASCLDSDNSPLHF

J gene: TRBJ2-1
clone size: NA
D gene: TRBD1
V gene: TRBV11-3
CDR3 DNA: TGTGCCAGCAGCCGAATACAGGGGAGCGAGCAGTTCTTC
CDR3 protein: CASSRIQGSEQFF

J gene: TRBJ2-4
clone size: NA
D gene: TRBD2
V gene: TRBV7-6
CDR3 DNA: TGTGCCAGCAGCTTCAGCGGGGGAGTCGACATTCAGTACTTC
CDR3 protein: CASSFSGGVDIQYF

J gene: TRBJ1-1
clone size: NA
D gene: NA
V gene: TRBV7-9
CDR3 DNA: TGTGCCAGCAGCTACGACTTTACTGAAGCTTTCTTT
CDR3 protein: CASSYDFTEAFF

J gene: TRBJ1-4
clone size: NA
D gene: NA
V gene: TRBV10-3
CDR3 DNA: TGTGCCATCAGTGTACAGGGTGAGGGGAAACTGTTTTTT
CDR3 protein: CAISVQGEGKLFF

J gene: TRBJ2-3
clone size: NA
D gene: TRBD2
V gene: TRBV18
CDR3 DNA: TGTGCCAGCTCACCGACTAGCCCTCCTAGCACAGATACGCAGTATTTT
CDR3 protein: CASSPTSPPSTDTQYF

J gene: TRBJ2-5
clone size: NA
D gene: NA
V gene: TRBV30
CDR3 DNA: TGTGCCTGGAGTGTATCGTTATATTTGGAGGGGGAGACCCAGTACTTC
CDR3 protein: CAWSVSLYLEGETQYF

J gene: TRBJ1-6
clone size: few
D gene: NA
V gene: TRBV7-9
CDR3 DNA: TGTGCCAGCAGCTTAAGTTCACCCCTCCACTTT
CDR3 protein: CASSLSSPLHF

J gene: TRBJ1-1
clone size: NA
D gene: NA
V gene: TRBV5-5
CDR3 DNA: TGTGCCAGCAGCTTTGAGGACGTAGAAGCTTTCTTT
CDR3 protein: CASSFEDVEAFF

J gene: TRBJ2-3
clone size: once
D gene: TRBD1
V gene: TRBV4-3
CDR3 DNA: TGCGCCAGCAGCCGAGTCGCCGACAGGGACGGACCTCTTGGTACGCAGTATTTT
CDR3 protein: CASSRVADRDGPLGTQYF

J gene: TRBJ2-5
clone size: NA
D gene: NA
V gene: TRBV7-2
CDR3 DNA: TGTGCCAGCAGCTTAGTGGGAGGGGGCCGGGAGACCCAGTACTTC
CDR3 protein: CASSLVGGGRETQYF

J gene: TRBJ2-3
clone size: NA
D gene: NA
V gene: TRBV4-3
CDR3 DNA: TGCGCCAGCAGCGCCCGACTGATACCCCCAGATACGCAGTATTTT
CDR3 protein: CASSARLIPPDTQYF

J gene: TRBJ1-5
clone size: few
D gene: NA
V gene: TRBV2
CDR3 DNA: TGTGCCAGCAGTGAACCGGCTAGCAATCAGCCCCAGCATTTT
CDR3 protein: CASSEPASNQPQHF

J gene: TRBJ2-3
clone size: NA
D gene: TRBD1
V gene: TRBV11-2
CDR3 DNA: TGTGCCAGCAGCTTAAAGTTTAACGTCCTGACAGGGGCAGATACGCAGTATTTT
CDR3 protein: CASSLKFNVLTGADTQYF

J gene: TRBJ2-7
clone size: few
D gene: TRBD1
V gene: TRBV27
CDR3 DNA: TGTGCCAGCAGTTCGATGACAGGGGCTCACCCCTACGAGCAGTACTTC
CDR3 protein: CASSSMTGAHPYEQYF

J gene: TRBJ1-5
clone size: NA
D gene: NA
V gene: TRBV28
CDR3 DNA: TGTGCCAGCAGTTTGCCCCCGACTCAGCCCCAGCATTTT
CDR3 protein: CASSLPPTQPQHF

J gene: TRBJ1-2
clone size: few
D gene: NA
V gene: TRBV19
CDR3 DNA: TGTGCCAGTAGTGGGACGGCTAACTATGGCTACACCTTC
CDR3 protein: CASSGTANYGYTF